This TCR beta chain appears in the sequencing data of a study of shared clonotypes between healthy human individuals. Study information: Donor composition was a couple of women and three men, aged 18 to 49.

This CDR3 is built from 13 residues. J lost 3 bases, V lost 8 bases, and 6 bases had no gene match. CDR1 and CDR2 (germline): SNHLY, FYNNEI. The repertoire was sequenced with immunoSEQ multiplex PCR; TCRdb's copy has only in-frame clones and lacks some. This repertoire shows around 980,000 clones, roughly 74% found once; its top ten account for roughly 0.65%. CD45RA+ naive and CD45RA-negative memory subsets were separated from CD4+ cells. The receptor was isolated from a man aged 18 to 29 in good health. Some clones in this sample may be carry-over from other donors' samples. The specimen was memory CD4+ T cells from PBMCs. The subset is: CD45RA-negative fraction. The V gene is TRBV2, the J gene TRBJ2-5, with 7 bases aligning to TRBD2. CDR3 nucleotide sequence: TGTGCCAGCGGGCGGGAGAGCAAAGAGACCCAGTACTTC. It codes for CASGRESKETQYF.